Below are 4 T cell receptor beta chains sequenced from a single sample in a study of blood T cell repertoires in COVID-19. Sequencing was performed with immunoSEQ multiplex PCR; in TCRdb, only in-frame clones are kept and a portion is missing. The sample yields 250,000 to 350,000 clones, around four fifths seen once. Sequenced material: peripheral blood. All receptors come from a woman between 50 and 59 years old with active or convalescent COVID-19.

Remarks on this clone: The sample contains more than one DNA sequence encoding this CDR3. The chain links TRBV29-1 to TRBJ2-7; D may be TRBD1 (6 bases). The V gene lost 6 bases and the J gene lost 3 bases, with 9 bases spanning the gap. Germline CDR1 reads SQVTM; CDR2 reads ANQGSEA. The CDR3 covers 11 residues. The CDR3 spells CSVGGSYEQYF. In DNA form, the CDR3 reads TGCAGCGTAGGGGGAAGCTACGAGCAGTACTTC.

This clone was seen at least ten times. The chain uses TRBV28 and TRBJ2-5; the D is unclear. V lost 2 bases and J 6 bases, leaving 10 bases between the germline ends. This CDR3 has 13 residues. Germline-derived CDR1 and CDR2 are MDHEN and SYDVKM. This chain's CDR3 is CASSLSLVKTQYF. The DNA for the CDR3 is TGTGCCAGCAGTTTAAGCCTCGTGAAGACCCAGTACTTC.

This clone showed up just once. The genes are TRBV9 and TRBJ2-2, with D perhaps TRBD2 (7 bases). This CDR3 is 16 amino acids long. The V and J ends lost 1 base and 0 bases respectively, with 10 bases between them. Germline CDR1 and CDR2: SGDLS and YYNGEE. The CDR3 DNA follows: TGTGCCAGCAGCGTAAGGGGGGGACCGAACACCGGGGAGCTGTTTTTT. Its protein is CASSVRGGPNTGELFF.

This chain connects TRBV10-3 to TRBJ2-1, with TRBD2 matching over 11 bases. V trimming: 6 bases; J trimming: 6 bases; junction bases outside the gene matches: 4. In germline, CDR1 is ENHRY, CDR2 SYGVKD. This CDR3 has 14 amino acids. The CDR3 sequence is CAISLSGGANEQFF. CDR3 DNA: TGTGCCATCAGCCTTAGCGGGGGGGCCAATGAGCAGTTCTTC.